These T cell receptor beta chains were read from a single sample in a study of T cell responses to AZD1222 COVID-19 vaccine. The method was immunoSEQ multiplex PCR; TCRdb's version includes in-frame clones alone and lacks a portion of them. The sample records 90,000 or so clones, 70% to 90% being singletons. The source material was peripheral blood, sampled on day 0 of AZD1222 vaccination. These receptors all stem from an adult in good health. Each CDR3 is given with its conserved first and last residue. A D gene is named only where the DNA matches it firmly. Rows give clone size only sometimes, using once, few, many, or a class for an expanded clone.

TRBD1,TRBJ1-5,-,TRBV18,CASSQQGGGNQPQHF,TGTGCCAGCTCCCAACAGGGGGGGGGCAATCAGCCCCAGCATTTT
-,TRBJ1-2,few,TRBV7-3,CASSLIGTYGYTF,TGTGCCAGCAGCTTAATAGGGACCTATGGCTACACCTTC
-,TRBJ1-2,-,TRBV5-6,CASSVGTNYGYTF,TGTGCCAGCAGCGTTGGGACTAACTATGGCTACACCTTC
-,TRBJ1-1,-,TRBV11-2,CASTERRANTEAFF,TGTGCCAGCACCGAGCGGAGGGCGAACACTGAAGCTTTCTTT
-,TRBJ1-5,-,TRBV24-1,CATSDWGRDQPQHF,TGTGCCACCAGTGATTGGGGGAGGGACCAGCCCCAGCATTTT
-,TRBJ2-7,-,TRBV5-1,CASSFSGYEQYF,TGCGCCAGCAGCTTCAGTGGCTACGAGCAGTACTTC
-,TRBJ2-4,-,TRBV3-1/TRBV3-2,CASSQKLGVGLGIQYF,TGTGCCAGCAGCCAAAAATTGGGTGTGGGGTTAGGCATTCAGTACTTC
-,TRBJ1-2,once,TRBV19,CASFRQGGGYTF,TGTGCCAGTTTCCGTCAGGGTGGCGGCTACACCTTC
-,TRBJ2-3,-,TRBV2,CASSHADSTDTQYF,TGTGCCAGCAGCCATGCGGACAGCACAGATACGCAGTATTTT
-,TRBJ1-2,once,TRBV2,CASSEATMAPPSRYGYTF,TGTGCCAGCAGTGAAGCTACGATGGCACCACCCTCTAGGTATGGCTACACCTTC
-,TRBJ1-2,-,TRBV10-3,CAISDSDRINYGYTF,TGTGCCATCAGTGACTCCGACAGGATTAACTATGGCTACACCTTC
TRBD1,TRBJ2-3,-,TRBV7-2,CASSLVGTGITDTQYF,TGTGCCAGCAGCTTAGTTGGGACAGGAATCACAGATACGCAGTATTTT
-,TRBJ1-5,-,TRBV7-2,CASSLDKGDQPQHF,TGTGCCAGCAGCTTAGATAAAGGGGATCAGCCCCAGCATTTT
-,TRBJ2-1,-,TRBV2,CASRRDDYNEQFF,TGTGCCAGCAGACGGGACGACTACAATGAGCAGTTCTTC
TRBD1,TRBJ2-2,-,TRBV19,CASHDPGQGVPGELFF,TGTGCCAGTCATGACCCGGGACAGGGGGTTCCCGGGGAGCTGTTTTTT
-,TRBJ1-6,-,TRBV27,CASTLSGGAHNSPLHF,TGTGCCAGCACGCTGAGTGGGGGCGCCCATAATTCACCCCTCCACTTT
-,TRBJ1-2,-,TRBV10-3,CASIDPGPYGYTF,TGTGCCTCCATTGACCCGGGTCCTTATGGCTACACCTTC
-,TRBJ1-6,-,TRBV6-5,CASTPAGIRRSPLHF,TGTGCCAGCACCCCGGCCGGGATACGGCGATCACCCCTCCACTTT
TRBD2,TRBJ2-2,once,TRBV12-5,CASGLVMGRETNTGELFF,TGTGCTAGTGGTTTGGTAATGGGGCGGGAGACGAACACCGGGGAGCTGTTTTTT
TRBD1,TRBJ2-5,-,TRBV19,CASSSRGQGETQYF,TGTGCCAGTAGTTCCAGGGGGCAGGGAGAGACCCAGTACTTC
-,TRBJ1-4,-,TRBV5-3,CARSWGTGNEKLFF,TGTGCCAGAAGCTGGGGGACGGGCAATGAAAAACTGTTTTTT
TRBD1,TRBJ1-1,-,TRBV9,CASSVETGRTAEAFF,TGTGCCAGCAGCGTAGAGACAGGGAGGACTGCGGAAGCTTTCTTT
-,TRBJ1-1,-,TRBV4-3,CASSPAEELNTEAFF,TGCGCCAGCAGCCCGGCTGAGGAGTTGAACACTGAAGCTTTCTTT
-,TRBJ1-3,-,TRBV10-3,CAISEPAGTGNTIYF,TGTGCCATCAGTGAGCCAGCGGGAACTGGAAACACCATATATTTT
-,TRBJ1-5,-,TRBV6-1,CASSDSQPQHF,TGTGCCAGCAGTGATTCCCAGCCCCAGCATTTT
-,TRBJ2-2,-,TRBV11-3,CASSSETGELFF,TGTGCCAGCAGCTCGGAAACCGGGGAGCTGTTTTTT
TRBD2,TRBJ2-7,-,TRBV20-1,CSASYPGGTYEQYF,TGCAGTGCTAGTTACCCGGGGGGTACCTACGAGCAGTACTTC
-,TRBJ1-1,-,TRBV29-1,CSVVRGLTGSGTEAFF,TGCAGCGTTGTAAGAGGGCTAACAGGGAGCGGTACTGAAGCTTTCTTT
-,TRBJ1-3,-,TRBV29-1,CSVVVPTLNTIYF,TGCAGCGTTGTGGTTCCAACCCTAAACACCATATATTTT
-,TRBJ2-3,-,TRBV21-1,CASSNSGRRQDTQYF,TGTGCCAGCAGCAATAGCGGGAGACGGCAAGATACGCAGTATTTT
-,TRBJ1-5,-,TRBV7-9,CASTRAGDQPQHF,TGTGCCAGCACCCGGGCAGGGGATCAGCCCCAGCATTTT
TRBD1,TRBJ2-7,-,TRBV2,CASGAGGYEQYF,TGTGCCAGTGGGGCAGGGGGCTACGAGCAGTACTTC
TRBD1,TRBJ2-1,-,TRBV29-1,CSVGRQGDNEQFF,TGCAGCGTAGGGCGGCAGGGGGACAATGAGCAGTTCTTC
TRBD2,TRBJ2-1,-,TRBV6-4,CASSETGGQSEQFF,TGTGCCAGCAGTGAGACGGGGGGGCAATCTGAGCAGTTCTTC
-,TRBJ1-6,few,TRBV10-3,CAISEQGRSYNSPLHF,TGTGCCATCAGTGAGCAGGGGCGCTCCTATAATTCACCCCTCCACTTT
TRBD2,TRBJ2-2,-,TRBV30,CAWKPSGRAVGELFF,TGTGCCTGGAAGCCTAGCGGGAGGGCCGTCGGGGAGCTGTTTTTT
-,TRBJ1-1,-,TRBV28,CASRAGSRDTEAFF,TGTGCCAGCAGGGCCGGGTCCCGTGACACTGAAGCTTTCTTT
-,TRBJ2-7,-,TRBV10-1,CASTEGTLSYEQYF,TGCGCCAGCACTGAGGGGACACTATCCTACGAGCAGTACTTC
TRBD2,TRBJ2-7,-,TRBV12-3/TRBV12-4,CASTRGGSNEQYF,TGTGCCAGCACCCGGGGAGGGAGCAACGAGCAGTACTTC
-,TRBJ1-1,-,TRBV12-3/TRBV12-4,CASISSYTEAFF,TGTGCCAGCATCTCGAGCTACACTGAAGCTTTCTTT
-,TRBJ1-1,-,TRBV4-2,CASSQGSSVDNTEAFF,TGTGCCAGCAGCCAAGGGTCCTCAGTTGATAACACTGAAGCTTTCTTT